A single sample gave rise to the 17 T cell receptor beta chains below, sequenced in a study of cytotoxic CD8 clonotypes in ibrutinib-treated CLL. Measured with immunoSEQ multiplex PCR; TCRdb has only the in-frame clones, and not every one. Of 150,000 to 200,000 clones in the sample, about 88% were seen once. Specimen: PBMCs, collected at disease progression, from a patient treated with ibrutinib. The receptors originated from a human donor with chronic lymphocytic leukemia.

This clone was counted once. This rearrangement joins TRBV4-1 to TRBJ1-1; D gene unclear. The CDR3 length is 15 residues. V was shortened by 0 bases and J by 0 bases, with 8 bases between the two germline ends. Germline V CDR1 and CDR2: MGHRA, YSYEKL. CDR3 DNA sequence: TGCGCCAGCAGCCAAGAGAACAGCTTGAACACTGAAGCTTTCTTT. It codes for CASSQENSLNTEAFF.

The table lists this clone with a few counts. This rearrangement joins TRBV5-1 to TRBJ2-1; 11 bases are a match to TRBD2. The V segment lost 2 bases and the J segment 4 bases; nucleotides outside the gene matches: 5. Germline CDR1 and CDR2: SGHRS and YFSETQ. The CDR3 has 16 residues. CDR3 amino acids: CASSLGTSGLYNEQFF. The CDR3 coding sequence is TGCGCCAGCAGCTTAGGGACTAGCGGCCTTTACAATGAGCAGTTCTTC. Using reference TRBV5-1 and TRBJ2-1 for the parts outside the CDR3, the full variable domain is KAGVTQTPRYLIKTRGQQVTLSCSPISGHRSVSWYQQTPGQGLQFLFEYFSETQRNKGNFPGRFSGRQFSNSRSEMNVSTLELGDSALYLCASSLGTSGLYNEQFFGPGTRLTVL.

The rearrangement joins TRBV4-1 to TRBJ1-5; D is perhaps TRBD1 (6 bases). This CDR3 contains 14 residues. Deletions cut 1 base from V and 7 bases from J, with 11 bases between. Germline V gene sequence: CDR1 MGHRA, CDR2 YSYEKL. The CDR3 reads CASSQVGGRQPQHF. The CDR3 nucleotides read TGCGCCAGCAGCCAAGTAGGGGGGCGCCAGCCCCAGCATTTT.

A single count supports this clone. The chain couples TRBV7-3 to TRBJ2-1, with TRBD1 identical over 9 bases. The germline V gene encodes CDR1 SGHTA and CDR2 FQGTGA. V shed 3 bases, J shed 7 bases, and the junction held 10 bases outside the gene matches. The CDR3 is made up of 16 amino acids. The CDR3 here is CASSFTGQGKGNEQFF. CDR3 DNA sequence: TGTGCCAGCAGCTTCACGGGACAGGGCAAGGGAAATGAGCAGTTCTTC.

This chain joins TRBV5-1 and TRBJ2-7; D possibly uses TRBD1 or TRBD2 (5 bases each). The CDR3 runs 13 residues. Germline V gene data show CDR1 as SGHRS and CDR2 as YFSETQ. The V and J ends lost 4 bases and 4 bases respectively, with 12 bases between them. Here the CDR3 DNA reads TGCGCCAGCAGCGCCGGGACCGATTACGAGCAGTACTTC. Its protein is CASSAGTDYEQYF.

The chain joins TRBV19 to TRBJ2-3; 8 bases align to TRBD1. Germline V CDR1 and CDR2: LNHDA, SQIVND (reference sequence). The junction had 5 bases not matched to a gene; V was cut back by 6 bases and J by 6 bases. The CDR3 spans 13 residues. This chain's CDR3 is CASSNRGSDTQYF. The CDR3 region has the DNA TGTGCCAGTAGCAACAGGGGGTCGGATACGCAGTATTTT.

The count of this clone is one. V usage is TRBV28 and J usage is TRBJ2-1; 10 bases are shared with TRBD2. CDR1 is MDHEN, CDR2 SYDVKM, per germline. V dropped 2 bases and J dropped 0; count of bases not matched to a gene: 7. This CDR3 contains 18 residues. In DNA form, the CDR3 reads TGTGCCAGCAGTTTAATCGGTAGCGGGAGGACCTCCTACAATGAGCAGTTCTTC. Residues: CASSLIGSGRTSYNEQFF.

DNA of the CDR3: TGTGCCACAACTCGCATTCGCGGGGAGCCGACCGGGGAGCTGTTTTTT. Protein product: CATTRIRGEPTGELFF. This chain connects TRBV2 to TRBJ2-2, with D perhaps matching TRBD2 (6 bases). V dropped 10 bases and J dropped 5 bases, with 23 bases sitting between them. The germline V gene has CDR1 SNHLY and CDR2 FYNNEI. The CDR3 is 16 residues long.

The rearrangement links TRBV5-1 to TRBJ1-1; D ambiguous. Germline CDR1 and CDR2: SGHRS and YFSETQ. The CDR3 loop spans 14 amino acids. Trimming pared 2 bases from V and 4 bases from J, leaving 12 bases between. In nucleotides, the CDR3 is TGCGCCAGCAGCTTAGGACTCACACTCACTGAAGCTTTCTTT. This sequence encodes CASSLGLTLTEAFF.

This clone has just a few counts. The V call is TRBV5-6, the J call TRBJ2-5; TRBD1 matches at 8 bases. The V gene's germline CDR1 is SGHDT and CDR2 YYEEEE. V dropped 3 bases and J dropped 5; count of bases not matched to a gene: 15. The CDR3 contains 17 residues. The CDR3 loop reads CASSSDPTGVRRETQYF. Written as DNA, the CDR3 is TGTGCCAGCAGCTCCGACCCGACAGGGGTACGCCGGGAGACCCAGTACTTC.

This clone was observed a single time. The rearrangement links TRBV5-8 to TRBJ1-2; 8 bases are a match to TRBD1. CDR1 and CDR2 (germline): SGHTS, YDEGEE. Trimming removed 0 bases from V and 8 bases from J; junction bases left unmatched: 12. CDR3 length equals 16 residues. DNA for the CDR3: TGTGCCAGCAGCTTGGCCAGGCTCGCAGGGGGCGACGGCTACACCTTC. This translates into CASSLARLAGGDGYTF.

This clone was counted only a few times. This chain links TRBV4-1 with TRBJ2-7, with 8 bases aligning to TRBD1. The junction had 7 bases not matched to a gene; V was cut back by 2 bases and J by 1 base. The CDR3 has 16 amino acids. Germline CDR1 MGHRA, CDR2 YSYEKL. CDR3 in DNA: TGCGCCAGCAGCCAACACGGGACAGGTGAATCCTACGAGCAGTACTTC. Translated: CASSQHGTGESYEQYF.

This clone was found many times. The chain combines TRBV9 with TRBJ1-5; D might be TRBD1 (6 bases). Germline CDR1 reads SGDLS; CDR2 reads YYNGEE. V lost 7 bases and J lost 1, with 12 bases in between. The CDR3 totals 14 residues. Here the CDR3 reads CASGGRGSNQPQHF. CDR3 sequence (DNA): TGTGCCAGCGGGGGGCGAGGGAGCAATCAGCCCCAGCATTTT.

The chain combines TRBV28 with TRBJ1-2, with no clear D. Trimming cost V 3 bases and J 8 bases, with 7 bases left between them. Looked up from germline, CDR1 is MDHEN and CDR2 is SYDVKM. This CDR3 region has 11 residues. As DNA, the CDR3 is TGTGCCAGCAGTTTCTTGGAGGGCTACACCTTC. Encoded protein: CASSFLEGYTF.

V and J are TRBV9 and TRBJ2-7; the D gene is possibly TRBD2 (5 bases). This CDR3 has 13 residues. Deletions cut 0 bases from V and 5 bases from J, with 9 bases between. CDR1 and CDR2 from the germline V gene are SGDLS and YYNGEE. The CDR3 sequence is CASSVEPADEQYF. CDR3 DNA sequence: TGTGCCAGCAGCGTAGAGCCAGCGGACGAGCAGTACTTC. Drawing the rest from reference TRBV9 and TRBJ2-7, the complete variable domain is DSGVTQTPKHLITATGQRVTLRCSPRSGDLSVYWYQQSLDQGLQFLIQYYNGEERAKGNILERFSAQQFPDLHSELNLSSLELGDSALYFCASSVEPADEQYFGPGTRLTVT.

The rearrangement uses TRBV5-5 and TRBJ2-7; TRBD2 aligns across 11 bases. The V and J ends lost 1 base and 0 bases, in that order; junction bases with no gene match: 6. From germline, CDR1 is SGHKS and CDR2 YYEKEE (reference sequence). The CDR3 is made up of 17 amino acids. Here the CDR3 DNA reads TGTGCCAGCAGCTTGTTCGCTAGCGGGAGGAGCTCCTACGAGCAGTACTTC. This gives the protein CASSLFASGRSSYEQYF.

The chain is built from TRBV29-1 and TRBJ2-1; TRBD2 matches 8 bases. CDR3 length: 15 residues. Germline CDR1 and CDR2: SQVTM and ANQGSEA. Germline trimming cut 4 bases from V and 0 bases from J; bases unmatched to any gene: 5. This CDR3 is CSVVKRGSSYNEQFF. In nucleotides, the CDR3 is TGCAGCGTTGTGAAGCGGGGGAGCTCCTACAATGAGCAGTTCTTC.